Here is one T cell receptor beta chain with its context. The target antigen is unknown. Time point defined: blood 2 weeks post-SBRT. Regarding treatment: 15 Gy SBRT to primary tumor, nephrectomy 4 weeks later. The sample originates from a study of radiation and T cells in renal cell carcinoma. General study results and limits: From baseline, blood top tumor clonotypes peaked at 2 weeks post-radiation.

Assay used: immunoSEQ multiplex PCR; TCRdb lists only in-frame clones, some missing. The data contain some 130,000 clones, around four fifths of them singletons. The CDR3 consists of 18 residues. The V segment lost 7 bases and the J segment 3 bases; nucleotides outside the gene matches: 24. CDR1 and CDR2 (germline): SQVTM, ANQGSEA. The chain combines TRBV29-1 with TRBJ2-7, with 7 bases fitting TRBD2. Sequencing was performed on blood, taken from a patient whose treatment included radiotherapy and nephrectomy. The source of this sequence is a woman aged 55-75 years with renal cell carcinoma. The CDR3 loop is CSDVPGPGGAGLIYEQYF. CDR3 sequence (DNA): TGCAGCGACGTTCCGGGACCCGGGGGTGCGGGACTAATCTACGAGCAGTACTTC.